These T cell receptor beta chains were read from a single sample in a study of cytomegalovirus exposure and HLA in healthy donors. The table came from immunoSEQ multiplex PCR; TCRdb's copy has only in-frame clones and leaves some out. This sample yields 90,000 to 130,000 clones, of which approximately 78% are seen a single time; 22% belongs to the top ten. Sequenced: PBMCs. These receptors originate from a man under 40 in good health and CMV-seropositive. CDR3s include the opening cysteine and the closing phenylalanine or tryptophan. Fields, in order: V gene, J gene, D gene, clone size, CDR3 protein, CDR3 DNA. A D gene is named only where the DNA matches it firmly. Clone size is given for some rows only: seen once, a few or many times, or a class if the clone is expanded.

V gene: TRBV4-2; J gene: TRBJ2-1; D gene: TRBD2; clone size: NA; CDR3 protein: CASSLGPRSGSDYNEQFF; CDR3 DNA: TGTGCCAGCAGCCTTGGGCCGAGGAGCGGGAGTGACTACAATGAGCAGTTCTTC
V gene: TRBV9; J gene: TRBJ2-1; D gene: NA; clone size: NA; CDR3 protein: CASSVMSGAYNEQFF; CDR3 DNA: TGTGCCAGCAGCGTGATGTCAGGGGCCTACAATGAGCAGTTCTTC
V gene: TRBV28; J gene: TRBJ2-7; D gene: TRBD1; clone size: NA; CDR3 protein: CASSLIRTGKYEQYF; CDR3 DNA: TGTGCCAGCAGTTTAATTCGGACAGGAAAGTACGAGCAGTACTTC
V gene: TRBV19; J gene: TRBJ2-7; D gene: NA; clone size: NA; CDR3 protein: CASSRTILPGTYEQYF; CDR3 DNA: TGTGCCAGTAGTCGCACGATACTTCCAGGGACCTACGAGCAGTACTTC
V gene: TRBV27; J gene: TRBJ2-1; D gene: TRBD1; clone size: NA; CDR3 protein: CASSLYGTGSYNEQFF; CDR3 DNA: TGTGCCAGCAGTTTATATGGGACAGGCTCCTACAATGAGCAGTTCTTC
V gene: TRBV11-2; J gene: TRBJ1-2; D gene: NA; clone size: NA; CDR3 protein: CASSLVGANYGYTF; CDR3 DNA: TGTGCCAGCAGCTTAGTAGGGGCTAACTATGGCTACACCTTC
V gene: TRBV7-9; J gene: TRBJ1-1; D gene: TRBD1; clone size: NA; CDR3 protein: CASTRTGTNTEAFF; CDR3 DNA: TGTGCCAGCACCAGGACAGGGACGAACACTGAAGCTTTCTTT
V gene: TRBV10-1; J gene: TRBJ1-2; D gene: NA; clone size: NA; CDR3 protein: CASSESCRTNYGYTF; CDR3 DNA: TGCGCCAGCAGTGAGTCTTGCAGGACTAACTATGGCTACACCTTC
V gene: TRBV30; J gene: TRBJ1-2; D gene: NA; clone size: NA; CDR3 protein: CAWSPESYYGYTF; CDR3 DNA: TGTGCCTGGAGTCCCGAGAGCTATTATGGCTACACCTTC
V gene: TRBV29-1; J gene: TRBJ2-6; D gene: NA; clone size: few; CDR3 protein: CSVEDNNSGANVLTF; CDR3 DNA: TGCAGCGTTGAAGATAACAACTCTGGGGCCAACGTCCTGACTTTC
V gene: TRBV5-1; J gene: TRBJ1-5; D gene: NA; clone size: NA; CDR3 protein: CASSLNTNQPQHF; CDR3 DNA: TGCGCCAGCAGCTTGAACACCAATCAGCCCCAGCATTTT
V gene: TRBV5-6; J gene: TRBJ2-7; D gene: NA; clone size: NA; CDR3 protein: CASSLDPEAYEQYF; CDR3 DNA: TGTGCCAGCAGCTTGGACCCTGAGGCCTACGAGCAGTACTTC
V gene: TRBV12-5; J gene: TRBJ2-1; D gene: NA; clone size: NA; CDR3 protein: CASGSRVAMDHEQFF; CDR3 DNA: TGTGCTAGTGGTTCCCGGGTAGCAATGGATCATGAGCAGTTCTTC
V gene: TRBV11-3; J gene: TRBJ2-1; D gene: TRBD2; clone size: NA; CDR3 protein: CASRVVRGLEEDEQFF; CDR3 DNA: TGTGCCAGCAGGGTTGTTAGGGGACTAGAAGAAGATGAGCAGTTCTTC
V gene: TRBV18; J gene: TRBJ2-1; D gene: TRBD2; clone size: NA; CDR3 protein: CASSPLAGGPQDEQFF; CDR3 DNA: TGTGCCAGCTCACCACTAGCGGGAGGGCCTCAGGATGAGCAGTTCTTC
V gene: TRBV6-4; J gene: TRBJ2-1; D gene: TRBD2; clone size: NA; CDR3 protein: CASSDPTSGKNEQFF; CDR3 DNA: TGTGCCAGCAGTGACCCGACTAGCGGGAAAAATGAGCAGTTCTTC
V gene: TRBV7-2; J gene: TRBJ1-5; D gene: NA; clone size: NA; CDR3 protein: CASSLGMGAGRHQPQHF; CDR3 DNA: TGTGCCAGCAGCTTAGGTATGGGGGCGGGTCGACATCAGCCCCAGCATTTT
V gene: TRBV7-8; J gene: TRBJ2-3; D gene: TRBD1; clone size: few; CDR3 protein: CASSLRDRGITQYF; CDR3 DNA: TGTGCCAGCAGCCTACGGGACAGGGGGATTACGCAGTATTTT
V gene: TRBV4-2; J gene: TRBJ1-1; D gene: TRBD1; clone size: NA; CDR3 protein: CASSQETGDLNTEAFF; CDR3 DNA: TGTGCCAGCAGCCAAGAAACAGGGGACCTGAACACTGAAGCTTTCTTT
V gene: TRBV11-2; J gene: TRBJ2-5; D gene: NA; clone size: NA; CDR3 protein: CASSSLETQYF; CDR3 DNA: TGTGCCAGCAGCTCCTTAGAGACCCAGTACTTC
V gene: TRBV30; J gene: TRBJ2-3; D gene: TRBD1; clone size: NA; CDR3 protein: CAWSPWTGGADTQYF; CDR3 DNA: TGTGCCTGGAGTCCTTGGACAGGGGGCGCAGATACGCAGTATTTT
V gene: TRBV5-4; J gene: TRBJ2-1; D gene: TRBD2; clone size: NA; CDR3 protein: CASSLGLAPNEQFF; CDR3 DNA: TGTGCCAGCAGCTTAGGACTAGCTCCCAATGAGCAGTTCTTC
V gene: TRBV7-9; J gene: TRBJ1-2; D gene: TRBD1; clone size: NA; CDR3 protein: CASSLRGQGNYGYTF; CDR3 DNA: TGTGCCAGCAGCTTGAGGGGACAGGGCAACTATGGCTACACCTTC
V gene: TRBV19; J gene: TRBJ1-5; D gene: TRBD1; clone size: NA; CDR3 protein: CASSPGQPNQPQHF; CDR3 DNA: TGTGCCAGTAGCCCGGGACAGCCAAATCAGCCCCAGCATTTT
V gene: TRBV5-1; J gene: TRBJ2-1; D gene: TRBD2; clone size: NA; CDR3 protein: CASSLGLAGNIYNEQFF; CDR3 DNA: TGCGCCAGCAGCTTGGGGCTAGCGGGAAACATCTACAATGAGCAGTTCTTC
V gene: TRBV7-9; J gene: TRBJ2-2; D gene: TRBD1; clone size: NA; CDR3 protein: CASSPRDREYGELFF; CDR3 DNA: TGTGCCAGCAGCCCCCGGGACAGGGAATACGGGGAGCTGTTTTTT
V gene: TRBV5-1; J gene: TRBJ2-3; D gene: TRBD1; clone size: NA; CDR3 protein: CASSDGQGTDTQYF; CDR3 DNA: TGCGCCAGCAGCGACGGACAGGGAACAGATACGCAGTATTTT
V gene: TRBV4-1; J gene: TRBJ2-2; D gene: NA; clone size: NA; CDR3 protein: CASSQGQNTGELFF; CDR3 DNA: TGCGCCAGCAGCCAAGGACAGAACACCGGGGAGCTGTTTTTT
V gene: TRBV11-3; J gene: TRBJ2-5; D gene: TRBD2; clone size: few; CDR3 protein: CASSEGRLAGGGETQYF; CDR3 DNA: TGTGCCAGCAGCGAGGGAAGGCTAGCGGGAGGTGGGGAGACCCAGTACTTC
V gene: TRBV2; J gene: TRBJ2-3; D gene: TRBD2; clone size: NA; CDR3 protein: CASNGIAGGITDTQYF; CDR3 DNA: TGTGCCAGCAATGGTATAGCGGGAGGGATTACAGATACGCAGTATTTT
V gene: TRBV6-5; J gene: TRBJ1-6; D gene: NA; clone size: NA; CDR3 protein: CASSYEARGSPLHF; CDR3 DNA: TGTGCCAGCAGTTACGAGGCCCGGGGTTCACCCCTCCACTTT
V gene: TRBV5-1; J gene: TRBJ1-2; D gene: NA; clone size: NA; CDR3 protein: CASSLQGYGYTF; CDR3 DNA: TGCGCCAGCAGCTTGCAGGGCTATGGCTACACCTTC
V gene: TRBV5-4; J gene: TRBJ2-3; D gene: NA; clone size: medium-sized; CDR3 protein: CASSLSQGKDTQYF; CDR3 DNA: TGTGCCAGCAGCTTGAGTCAGGGGAAAGATACGCAGTATTTT
V gene: TRBV6-4; J gene: TRBJ2-1; D gene: NA; clone size: NA; CDR3 protein: CASSQGPIYNEQFF; CDR3 DNA: TGTGCCAGCAGCCAGGGCCCCATTTACAATGAGCAGTTCTTC
V gene: TRBV5-1; J gene: TRBJ2-1; D gene: TRBD1; clone size: NA; CDR3 protein: CASSSTGVSYNEQFF; CDR3 DNA: TGCGCCAGCAGCTCCACAGGGGTCTCCTACAATGAGCAGTTCTTC
V gene: TRBV9; J gene: TRBJ1-2; D gene: NA; clone size: NA; CDR3 protein: CASSVDAGKYGYTF; CDR3 DNA: TGTGCCAGCAGCGTAGACGCAGGAAAGTATGGCTACACCTTC
V gene: TRBV11-2; J gene: TRBJ2-2; D gene: NA; clone size: NA; CDR3 protein: CASSVQQGNTGELFF; CDR3 DNA: TGTGCCAGCAGCGTCCAACAGGGTAACACCGGGGAGCTGTTTTTT
V gene: TRBV5-1; J gene: TRBJ1-6; D gene: NA; clone size: NA; CDR3 protein: CASTVSEGGNSPLHF; CDR3 DNA: TGCGCCAGCACGGTTTCGGAAGGGGGAAATTCACCCCTCCACTTT
V gene: TRBV28; J gene: TRBJ2-2; D gene: NA; clone size: NA; CDR3 protein: CASSVSGVGGELFF; CDR3 DNA: TGTGCCAGCAGTGTCTCAGGGGTTGGCGGGGAGCTGTTTTTT
V gene: TRBV27; J gene: TRBJ1-1; D gene: NA; clone size: once; CDR3 protein: CASSPRGGMNTEAFF; CDR3 DNA: TGTGCCAGCAGCCCCCGTGGAGGGATGAACACTGAAGCTTTCTTT
V gene: TRBV28; J gene: TRBJ2-2; D gene: TRBD2; clone size: few; CDR3 protein: CASRETSGRAQVF; CDR3 DNA: TGTGCCAGCAGGGAAACTAGCGGGAGGGCCCAGGTTTTT
V gene: TRBV5-6; J gene: TRBJ2-2; D gene: NA; clone size: NA; CDR3 protein: CASSRLDGRGAVF; CDR3 DNA: TGTGCCAGCAGCCGACTAGATGGTCGGGGAGCTGTTTTT
V gene: TRBV9; J gene: TRBJ1-2; D gene: TRBD1; clone size: NA; CDR3 protein: CASSGTGSRGYTF; CDR3 DNA: TGTGCCAGCAGCGGGACAGGGAGTCGCGGCTACACCTTC
V gene: TRBV11-3; J gene: TRBJ1-3; D gene: TRBD1; clone size: NA; CDR3 protein: CASSQGQRMSRSGNTIYF; CDR3 DNA: TGTGCCAGCAGCCAGGGACAGCGGATGTCCCGCTCTGGAAACACCATATATTTT
V gene: TRBV5-1; J gene: TRBJ1-2; D gene: NA; clone size: NA; CDR3 protein: CASSPGIDRTYGYTF; CDR3 DNA: TGCGCCAGCAGCCCAGGCATAGACAGAACCTATGGCTACACCTTC
V gene: TRBV6-1; J gene: TRBJ1-1; D gene: NA; clone size: NA; CDR3 protein: CASRSKADTEAFF; CDR3 DNA: TGTGCCAGCAGAAGTAAGGCGGACACTGAAGCTTTCTTT
V gene: TRBV10-2; J gene: TRBJ1-1; D gene: NA; clone size: NA; CDR3 protein: CASLVRPESTEAFF; CDR3 DNA: TGCGCCAGCCTCGTCAGGCCTGAGTCCACTGAAGCTTTCTTT
V gene: TRBV10-2; J gene: TRBJ1-5; D gene: NA; clone size: NA; CDR3 protein: CASRVGQNSNQPQHF; CDR3 DNA: TGCGCCAGCAGGGTGGGGCAGAATAGCAATCAGCCCCAGCATTTT
V gene: TRBV5-1; J gene: TRBJ2-1; D gene: NA; clone size: NA; CDR3 protein: CASSSGGLAEAEQFF; CDR3 DNA: TGCGCCAGCAGCTCCGGCGGGCTGGCGGAGGCGGAGCAGTTCTTC